This TCR beta chain was captured by sequencing in a study of blood T cells in healthy people across ages. Germline CDR1 is LNHDA and CDR2 is SQIVND (reference sequence). This CDR3 is built from 16 residues. V lost 1 base, J lost 4 bases, and 11 bases lay in between. PCR was performed a second time for roughly 7 to 11 cycles using a sample-barcoded 5' primer and a J-beta primer mix. TCRdb recomputed calls from the 5' RACE reads with MiXCR, one row per CDR3 protein. The sample has around 780,000 distinct CDR3 sequences; 25% to 30% are singletons. Details on this clonotype: Its antigen is as yet unknown.

Every donor gave 7.5 to 10 milliliters of peripheral blood. Overall study findings and caveats: Possibly, changes in expanded clonotypes were confounded because donor CMV status was unknown.

The same data also went into a second study, on T cells of mothers and their children. That work adds: Mothers gave over 8.5 million TCR beta CDR3 reads each, and children roughly 3.3 million each.

The sequence was obtained from a boy between 5 and 17 years old in good health. This rearrangement joins TRBV19 to TRBJ2-6; the D gene is possibly TRBD2 (6 bases). The sequenced sample consisted of blood. In nucleotides, the CDR3 is TGTGCCAGTAGTATAGCTCGGGGGTCAGGGGCCAACGTCCTGACTTTC. Translation: CASSIARGSGANVLTF.